These 8 T cell receptor beta chains came from one sample sequenced in a study of molecular identifiers for immune sequencing clone quantification. TCRdb re-called the PCR reads through MiXCR, storing one row per CDR3 protein. The sample has 35,000 to 45,000 distinct CDR3 sequences; approximately 19% are singletons. The sequencing sample was made of naive CD8+ T cells from blood, with Jurkat cell RNA spiked in. The subset is: FACS-sorted CD8+CD4-CCR7+CD45RA+ naive T cells. The receptors were gathered from a human donor in good health. Some libraries in this study had Jurkat cell RNA spiked in.

This clonotype was counted at least ten times. This chain links TRBV7-2 with TRBJ1-1; possibly TRBD1 for D (6 bases). Per the germline V gene, CDR1 is SGHTA and CDR2 is FQGNSA. Between the trimmed V and J ends, which lost 3 bases and 0 bases, there was a span of 11 bases. The CDR3 runs to 15 residues. The CDR3 spells CASSFGGDMNTEAFF. CDR3 sequence (DNA): TGTGCCAGCAGCTTCGGGGGGGACATGAACACTGAAGCTTTCTTT.

The chain employs TRBV20-1 and TRBJ2-7; 7 bases agree with TRBD2. V lost 6 bases, J lost 1 base, and 9 bases stayed unmatched. Germline V gene sequence: CDR1 DFQATT, CDR2 SNEGSKA (reference sequence). This CDR3 is 14 amino acids long. Here the CDR3 reads CSAPRREPSYEQYF. As DNA, the CDR3 is TGCAGTGCCCCGAGGCGGGAGCCATCCTACGAGCAGTACTTC.

This clonotype was detected a few times. The rearrangement uses TRBV6-5 and TRBJ2-1; the match to TRBD1 covers 9 bases. Germline assignment: CDR1 MNHEY and CDR2 SVGAGI. The CDR3 covers 15 residues. Germline trimming cut 3 bases from V and 4 bases from J; bases unmatched to any gene: 4. This CDR3 is CASSYRGQGYNEQFF. Written as DNA, the CDR3 is TGTGCCAGCAGTTATCGAGGACAGGGGTACAATGAGCAGTTCTTC.

This clonotype was observed at least ten times. V and J are TRBV5-1 and TRBJ2-7; TRBD1 or TRBD2 may be the D gene (5 bases each). Per the germline V gene, CDR1 is SGHRS and CDR2 is YFSETQ. This CDR3 has 13 amino acids. V was trimmed by 4 bases and J by 4 bases, leaving 12 bases between them. CDR3 coding DNA: TGCGCCAGCAGCGGGGACCCCGGTTACGAGCAGTACTTC. Protein: CASSGDPGYEQYF.

Remarks on this clonotype: This could be a read error, since a much larger clone is one nucleotide away. The chain is built from TRBV7-9 and TRBJ2-2; D possibly corresponds to TRBD2 (6 bases). CDR3 length: 13 residues. The germline CDR1 and CDR2 sequences are SEHNR and FQNEAQ (reference sequence). Here the CDR3 DNA reads TGTGCCAGCAGCTTACAGGGAACCGGGGGGCTGTTTTTT. Protein: CASSLQGTGGLFF.

The count of this clonotype is one. Being one base from a much bigger clone, this may be a read error. The gene calls are TRBV7-6 and TRBJ2-5, with D maybe TRBD2 (5 bases). The CDR3 consists of 17 residues. Germline CDR1 and CDR2: SGHVS and FNYEAQ. V lost 6 bases to trimming and J lost 5 bases, with 25 bases between them. CDR3 nucleotides: TGTGCCAGCAGTTCCCTAGGCGTTCGGGGTCAGGATGAGACCCAGTACTTC. Its translation: CASSSLGVRGQDETQYF.

This clonotype was seen ten or more times. The chain uses TRBV4-3 and TRBJ2-7; D ambiguous. The length of the CDR3 is 15 residues. Germline lookup yields CDR1 LGHNA and CDR2 YSLEER. V was clipped by 0 bases and J by 6 bases, with 15 bases between them. The CDR3 nucleotides read TGCGCCAGCAGCCAAGATCCGGACGCGGCAGGCGAGCAGTACTTC. It is translated as CASSQDPDAAGEQYF.

The table lists this clonotype with many counts. The chain has TRBV19 and TRBJ1-5, with 7 bases matching TRBD1. The germline CDR1 and CDR2 sequences are LNHDA and SQIVND (reference sequence). The CDR3 covers 13 residues. Unmatched junction bases numbered 3, after V lost 3 bases and J lost 7 bases. This CDR3 reads CASSIAGGQPQHF. The CDR3 DNA sequence: TGTGCCAGTAGTATCGCAGGGGGACAGCCCCAGCATTTT.